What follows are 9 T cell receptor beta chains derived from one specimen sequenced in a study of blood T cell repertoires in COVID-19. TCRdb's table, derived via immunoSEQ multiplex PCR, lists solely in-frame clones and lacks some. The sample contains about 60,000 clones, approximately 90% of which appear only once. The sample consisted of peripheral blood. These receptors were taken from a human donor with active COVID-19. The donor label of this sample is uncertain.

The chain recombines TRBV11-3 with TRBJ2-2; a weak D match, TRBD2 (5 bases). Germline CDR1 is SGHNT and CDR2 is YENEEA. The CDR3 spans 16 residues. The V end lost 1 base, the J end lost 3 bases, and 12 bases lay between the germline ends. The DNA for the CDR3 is TGTGCCAGCAGCTTAGCGTCAAGCGGATACACCGGGGAGCTGTTTTTT. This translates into CASSLASSGYTGELFF.

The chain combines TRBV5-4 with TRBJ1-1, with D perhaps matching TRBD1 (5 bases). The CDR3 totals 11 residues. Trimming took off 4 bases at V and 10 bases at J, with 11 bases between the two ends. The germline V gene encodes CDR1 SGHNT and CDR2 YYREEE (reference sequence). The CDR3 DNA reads TGTGCCAGCAGCGACACAGGACCAGCTTTCTTT. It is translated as CASSDTGPAFF.

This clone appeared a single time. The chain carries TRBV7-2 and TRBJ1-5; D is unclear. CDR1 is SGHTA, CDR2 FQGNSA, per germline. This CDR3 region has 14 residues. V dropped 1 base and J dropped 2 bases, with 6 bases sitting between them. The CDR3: CASSLGSRNQPQHF. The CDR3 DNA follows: TGTGCCAGCAGCTTAGGGAGCCGCAATCAGCCCCAGCATTTT.

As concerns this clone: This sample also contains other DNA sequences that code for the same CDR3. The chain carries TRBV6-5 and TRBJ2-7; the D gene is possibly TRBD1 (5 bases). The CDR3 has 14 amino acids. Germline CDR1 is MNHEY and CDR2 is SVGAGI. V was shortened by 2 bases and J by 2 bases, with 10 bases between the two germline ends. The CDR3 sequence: CASSYGQGAYEQYF. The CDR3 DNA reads TGTGCCAGCAGTTACGGGCAGGGCGCCTACGAGCAGTACTTC.

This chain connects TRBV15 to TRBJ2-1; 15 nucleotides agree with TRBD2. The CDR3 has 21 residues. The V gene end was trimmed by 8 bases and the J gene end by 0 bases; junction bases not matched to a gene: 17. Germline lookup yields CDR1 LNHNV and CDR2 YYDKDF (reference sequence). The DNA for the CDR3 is TGTGCCACCGCCCCCCTACCGGGACTAGCGGGAGGAATCTCCTCCTACAATGAGCAGTTCTTC. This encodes CATAPLPGLAGGISSYNEQFF. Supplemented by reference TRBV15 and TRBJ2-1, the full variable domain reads DAMVIQNPRYQVTQFGKPVTLSCSQTLNHNVMYWYQQKSSQAPKLLFHYYDKDFNNEADTPDNFQSRRPNTSFCFLDIRSPGLGDTAMYLCATAPLPGLAGGISSYNEQFFGPGTRLTVL.

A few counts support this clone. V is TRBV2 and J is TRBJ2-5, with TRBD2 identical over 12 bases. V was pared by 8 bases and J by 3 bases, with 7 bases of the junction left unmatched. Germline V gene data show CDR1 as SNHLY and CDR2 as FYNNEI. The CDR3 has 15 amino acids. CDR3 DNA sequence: TGTGCCAGCCTAGGGGCTAGCGGGGGGGAAGAGACCCAGTACTTC. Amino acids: CASLGASGGEETQYF.

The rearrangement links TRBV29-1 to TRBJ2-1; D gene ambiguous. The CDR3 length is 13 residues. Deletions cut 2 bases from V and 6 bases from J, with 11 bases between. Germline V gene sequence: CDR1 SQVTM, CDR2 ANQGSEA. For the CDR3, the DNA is TGCAGCGTTGAATCGCCTACCTCCAATGAGCAGTTCTTC. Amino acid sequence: CSVESPTSNEQFF.

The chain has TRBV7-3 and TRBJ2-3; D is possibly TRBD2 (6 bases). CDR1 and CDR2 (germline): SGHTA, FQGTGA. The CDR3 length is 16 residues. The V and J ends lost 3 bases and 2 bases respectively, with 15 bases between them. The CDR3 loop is CASSLSVGLTTDTQYF. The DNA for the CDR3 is TGTGCCAGCAGCTTGTCGGTTGGACTAACCACAGATACGCAGTATTTT.

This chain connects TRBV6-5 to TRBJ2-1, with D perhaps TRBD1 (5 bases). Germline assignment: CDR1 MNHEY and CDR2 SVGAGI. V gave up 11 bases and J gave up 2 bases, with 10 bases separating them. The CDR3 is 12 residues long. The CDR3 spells CASWTTYNEQFF. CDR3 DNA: TGTGCCTCCTGGACAACCTACAATGAGCAGTTCTTC.